These 5 T cell receptor beta chains originate from one sample sequenced in a study of blood T cell repertoires in COVID-19. Clones were sequenced by immunoSEQ multiplex PCR, and TCRdb holds only the in-frame ones, with some missing. The sample carries 200,000 to 250,000 clones, about 86% recorded once. Specimen: peripheral blood. The receptors originated from a woman in her thirties who had recovered from COVID-19.

The V and J genes are TRBV4-1 and TRBJ2-5, with 7 positions matching TRBD2. Trimming cost V 1 base and J 1 base; bases outside gene matches: 6. The CDR3 loop spans 16 amino acids. Germline V lookup: CDR1 MGHRA, CDR2 YSYEKL. CDR3 sequence (DNA): TGCGCCAGCAGCCAAGGAGGAAGCGGGATCCAAGAGACCCAGTACTTC. Its translation: CASSQGGSGIQETQYF.

V usage is TRBV5-5 and J usage is TRBJ1-5; 9 positions agree with TRBD1. This CDR3 comprises 15 residues. From germline, CDR1 is SGHKS and CDR2 YYEKEE (reference sequence). The V gene end was trimmed by 4 bases and the J gene end by 5 bases; junction bases not matched to a gene: 7. DNA of the CDR3: TGTGCCAGCAGCCTAAGACAGGGGGAGTATCAGCCCCAGCATTTT. It is translated as CASSLRQGEYQPQHF.

J is TRBJ1-5 and V is TRBV30, with D hard to call. CDR1 and CDR2 from the germline V gene are GTSNPN and SVGIG (reference sequence). There are 15 residues in the CDR3. Trimming stripped 2 bases from V and 3 bases from J, with 14 bases between. The CDR3 spells CAWSHRRVTNQPQHF. CDR3 nucleotide sequence: TGTGCCTGGAGTCACCGCCGGGTCACCAATCAGCCCCAGCATTTT.

The rearrangement uses TRBV11-2 and TRBJ2-1, with 14 bases that match TRBD2. V dropped 5 bases and J dropped 10; count of bases not matched to a gene: 7. Germline V gene sequence: CDR1 SGHAT, CDR2 FQNNGV. The CDR3 loop spans 15 amino acids. The chain's CDR3 is CASSEGLAGEGEQFF. The CDR3 DNA follows: TGTGCCAGCAGCGAGGGACTAGCGGGAGAAGGAGAGCAGTTCTTC. Complete variable domain (other parts from reference TRBV11-2 and TRBJ2-1): EAGVAQSPRYKIIEKRQSVAFWCNPISGHATLYWYQQILGQGPKLLIQFQNNGVVDDSQLPKDRFSAERLKGVDSTLKIQPAKLEDSAVYLCASSEGLAGEGEQFFGPGTRLTVL.

CDR3 in DNA: TGTGCCACCCGACTTTCGACAGGGCCCACTGAAGCTTTCTTT. This codes for CATRLSTGPTEAFF. The rearrangement links TRBV18 to TRBJ1-1; 7 positions match TRBD1. J was trimmed by 4 bases and V by 10 bases; bases with no gene match: 12. This CDR3 contains 14 residues. Germline CDR1 KGHSH, CDR2 LQKENI.